This TCR beta chain was captured in a study of cytomegalovirus exposure and HLA in healthy donors. The PCR used 60 Vbeta and 13 Jbeta primers. Sequencing was performed with immunoSEQ multiplex PCR; in TCRdb, only in-frame clones are kept and a portion is missing. The repertoire holds some 110,000 clones, with 9.5% as singletons. The CDR3 has 12 residues. After removal of 5 bases from V and 4 bases from J, the junction contained 1 base not matched to a gene. Germline V CDR1 and CDR2: SNHLY, FYNNEI. As for this clone: What it binds is not known.

Study-level results: It has been reported that TCR beta sequences accurately predicted the HLA-A and HLA-B alleles of most subjects.

The sequence derives from a man aged 25-45 years in good health and CMV-seronegative. The sample taken for sequencing was PBMCs. V is TRBV2 and J is TRBJ2-5; TRBD2 agrees at 7 bases. The CDR3 here is CASSSSGETQYF. In DNA, the CDR3 is TGTGCCAGCAGTTCTAGCGGAGAGACCCAGTACTTC.